The T cell receptor beta chain under discussion was sequenced for a study of blood T cells in healthy people across ages. The wider study: Template-switching capture recovered about one barcoded beta molecule per two T cells.

For the second PCR, which ran for roughly 6 to 11 cycles, a sample-barcoded 5' primer and a J-beta primer mix were used. TCRdb used MiXCR to reprocess the 5' RACE reads, holding one entry per CDR3 protein. The profile shows about 680,000 distinct CDR3 sequences, over 45% of them singletons. Germline V lookup: CDR1 MNHEY, CDR2 SVGEGT. V was trimmed by 6 bases and J by 6 bases, leaving 15 bases between them. The CDR3 consists of 14 residues. The study drew donors from healthy Caucasian individuals in Russia aged about 6 to 95. Note on this clonotype: Antigen unknown.

Notes on the study in general: The unknown donor CMV status may have confounded expanded clonotype changes. Older age went with lower TCR beta diversity per million T cells, in a roughly linear way.

The source is an older woman in good health. Sequences were obtained from blood. The chain couples TRBV6-2 or TRBV6-3 to TRBJ2-1; D possibly corresponds to TRBD2 (7 bases). The CDR3 here is CASSPGGAGNEQFF. DNA of the CDR3: TGTGCCAGCAGCCCTGGGGGGGCTGGCAATGAGCAGTTCTTC.